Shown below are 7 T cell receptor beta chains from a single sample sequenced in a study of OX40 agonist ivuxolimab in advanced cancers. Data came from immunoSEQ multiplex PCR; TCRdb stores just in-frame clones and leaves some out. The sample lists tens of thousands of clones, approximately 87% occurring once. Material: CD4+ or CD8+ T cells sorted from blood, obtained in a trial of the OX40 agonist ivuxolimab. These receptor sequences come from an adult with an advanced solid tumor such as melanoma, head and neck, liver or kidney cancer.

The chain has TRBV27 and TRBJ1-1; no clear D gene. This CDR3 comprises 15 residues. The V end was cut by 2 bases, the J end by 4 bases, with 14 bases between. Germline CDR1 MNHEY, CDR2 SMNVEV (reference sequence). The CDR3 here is CASSLDGRVGTEAFF. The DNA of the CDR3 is TGTGCCAGCAGTTTAGACGGGAGGGTGGGCACTGAAGCTTTCTTT.

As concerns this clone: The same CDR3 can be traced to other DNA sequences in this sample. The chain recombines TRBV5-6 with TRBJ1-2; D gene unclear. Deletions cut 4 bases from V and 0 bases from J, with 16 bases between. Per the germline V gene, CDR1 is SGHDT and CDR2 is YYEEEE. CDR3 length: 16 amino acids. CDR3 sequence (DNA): TGTGCCAGCAGCCATCTCGACGGACGCGCTAACTATGGCTACACCTTC. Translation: CASSHLDGRANYGYTF.

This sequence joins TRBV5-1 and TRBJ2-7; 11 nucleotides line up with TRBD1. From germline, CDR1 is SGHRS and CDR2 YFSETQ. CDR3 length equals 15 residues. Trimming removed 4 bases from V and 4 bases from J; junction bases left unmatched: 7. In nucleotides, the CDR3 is TGCGCCAGCAGCCTACGGACAGGGGGCGTATACGAGCAGTACTTC. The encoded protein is CASSLRTGGVYEQYF.

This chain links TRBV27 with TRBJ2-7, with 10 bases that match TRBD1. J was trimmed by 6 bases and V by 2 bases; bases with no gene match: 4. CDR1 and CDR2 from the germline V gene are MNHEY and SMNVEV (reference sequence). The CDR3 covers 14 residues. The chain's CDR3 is CASSLGTGASEQYF. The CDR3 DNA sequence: TGTGCCAGCAGTTTAGGGACAGGGGCCAGCGAGCAGTACTTC.

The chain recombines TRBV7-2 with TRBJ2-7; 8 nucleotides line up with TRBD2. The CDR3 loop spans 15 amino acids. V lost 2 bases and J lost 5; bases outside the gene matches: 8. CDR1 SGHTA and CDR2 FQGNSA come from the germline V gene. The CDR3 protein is CASSLRLAFAHEQYF. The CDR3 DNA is TGTGCCAGCAGCTTACGACTAGCGTTCGCCCACGAGCAGTACTTC.

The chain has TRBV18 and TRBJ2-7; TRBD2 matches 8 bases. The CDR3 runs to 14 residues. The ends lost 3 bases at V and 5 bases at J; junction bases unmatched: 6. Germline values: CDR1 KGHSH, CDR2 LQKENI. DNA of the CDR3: TGTGCCAGCTCACCGCAGACTAGCGTCAACGAGCAGTACTTC. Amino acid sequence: CASSPQTSVNEQYF. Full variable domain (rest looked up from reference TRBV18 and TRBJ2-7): NAGVMQNPRHLVRRRGQEARLRCSPMKGHSHVYWYRQLPEEGLKFMVYLQKENIIDESGMPKERFSAEFPKEGPSILRIQQVVRGDSAAYFCASSPQTSVNEQYFGPGTRLTVT.

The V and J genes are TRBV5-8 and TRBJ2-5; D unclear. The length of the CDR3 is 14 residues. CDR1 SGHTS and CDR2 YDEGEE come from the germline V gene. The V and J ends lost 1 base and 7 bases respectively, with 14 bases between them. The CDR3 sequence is CASSLLSDAGTQYF. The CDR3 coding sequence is TGTGCCAGCAGCTTGCTCAGCGACGCAGGGACCCAGTACTTC.